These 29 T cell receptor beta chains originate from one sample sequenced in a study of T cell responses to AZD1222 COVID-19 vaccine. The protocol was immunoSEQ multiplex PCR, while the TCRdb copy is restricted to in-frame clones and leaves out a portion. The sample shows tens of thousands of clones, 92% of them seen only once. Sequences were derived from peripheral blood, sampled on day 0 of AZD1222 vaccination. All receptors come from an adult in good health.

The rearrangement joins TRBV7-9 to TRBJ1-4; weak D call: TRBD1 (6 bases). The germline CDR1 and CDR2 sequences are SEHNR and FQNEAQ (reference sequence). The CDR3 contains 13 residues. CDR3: CAAGEQGGEKLFF. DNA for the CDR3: TGTGCTGCCGGGGAACAGGGAGGGGAAAAACTGTTTTTT.

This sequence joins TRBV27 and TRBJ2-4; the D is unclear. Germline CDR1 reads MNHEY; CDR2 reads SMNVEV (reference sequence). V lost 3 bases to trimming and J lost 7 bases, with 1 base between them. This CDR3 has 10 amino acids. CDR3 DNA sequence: TGTGCCAGCAGTTTGAACATTCAGTACTTC. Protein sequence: CASSLNIQYF.

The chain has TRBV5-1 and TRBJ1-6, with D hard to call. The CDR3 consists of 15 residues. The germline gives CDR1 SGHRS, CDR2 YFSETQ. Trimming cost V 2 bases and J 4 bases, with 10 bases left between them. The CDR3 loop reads CASSFREIYNSPLHF. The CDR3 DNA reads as TGCGCCAGCAGCTTCCGGGAAATTTATAATTCACCCCTCCACTTT.

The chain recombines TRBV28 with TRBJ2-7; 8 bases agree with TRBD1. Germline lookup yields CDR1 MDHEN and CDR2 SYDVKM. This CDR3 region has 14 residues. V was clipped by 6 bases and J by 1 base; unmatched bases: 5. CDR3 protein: CASRPGQASYEQYF. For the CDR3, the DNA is TGTGCCAGCAGGCCGGGACAGGCGTCCTACGAGCAGTACTTC.

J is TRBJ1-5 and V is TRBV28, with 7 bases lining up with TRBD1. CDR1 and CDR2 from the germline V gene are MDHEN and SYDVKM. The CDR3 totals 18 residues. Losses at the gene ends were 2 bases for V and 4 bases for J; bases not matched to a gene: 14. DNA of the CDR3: TGTGCCAGCAGTTTAAGGGGCAGGGGGTTAAGTTGGAATCAGCCCCAGCATTTT. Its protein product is CASSLRGRGLSWNQPQHF.

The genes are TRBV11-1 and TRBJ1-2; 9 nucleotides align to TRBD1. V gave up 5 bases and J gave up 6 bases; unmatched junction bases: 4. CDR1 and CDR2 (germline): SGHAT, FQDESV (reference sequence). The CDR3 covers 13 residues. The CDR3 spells CASSPDRGNGYTF. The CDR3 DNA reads TGTGCCAGCAGCCCGGACAGGGGAAATGGCTACACCTTC. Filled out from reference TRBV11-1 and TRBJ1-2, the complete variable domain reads EAEVAQSPRYKITEKSQAVAFWCDPISGHATLYWYRQILGQGPELLVQFQDESVVDDSQLPKDRFSAERLKGVDSTLKIQPAELGDSAMYLCASSPDRGNGYTFGSGTRLTVV.

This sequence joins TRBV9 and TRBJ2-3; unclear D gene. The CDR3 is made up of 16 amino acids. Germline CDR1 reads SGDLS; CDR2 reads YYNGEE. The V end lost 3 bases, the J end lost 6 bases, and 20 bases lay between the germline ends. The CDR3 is CASSETDRRGYDTQYF. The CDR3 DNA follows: TGTGCCAGCAGCGAAACGGACCGTCGCGGTTATGATACGCAGTATTTT.

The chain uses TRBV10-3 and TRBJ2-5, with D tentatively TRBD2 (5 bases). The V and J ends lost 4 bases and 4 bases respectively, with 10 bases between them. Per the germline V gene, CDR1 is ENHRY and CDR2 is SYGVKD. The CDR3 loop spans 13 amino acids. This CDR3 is CAISGVGGETQYF. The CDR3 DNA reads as TGTGCCATCAGTGGGGTTGGAGGAGAGACCCAGTACTTC.

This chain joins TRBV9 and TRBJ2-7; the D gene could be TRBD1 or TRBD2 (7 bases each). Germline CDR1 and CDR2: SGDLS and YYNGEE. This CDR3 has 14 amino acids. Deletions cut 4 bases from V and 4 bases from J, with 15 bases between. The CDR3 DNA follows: TGTGCCAGCAGCCCTCCTCAGGGGGGGTACGAGCAGTACTTC. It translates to CASSPPQGGYEQYF.

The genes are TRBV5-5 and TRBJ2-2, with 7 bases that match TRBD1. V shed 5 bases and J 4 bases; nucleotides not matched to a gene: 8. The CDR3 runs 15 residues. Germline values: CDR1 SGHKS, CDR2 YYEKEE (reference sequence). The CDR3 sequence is CASSSDRFSTGELFF. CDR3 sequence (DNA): TGTGCCAGCAGTTCGGACAGGTTTTCCACCGGGGAGCTGTTTTTT.

CDR3 coding DNA: TGTGCCTGGAGTGACCCCCGGACAGGGTTAGGAAACACCATATATTTT. It encodes CAWSDPRTGLGNTIYF. J is TRBJ1-3 and V is TRBV30; TRBD1 aligns across 8 bases. V shed 1 base, J shed 4 bases, and the junction held 9 bases outside the gene matches. CDR1 and CDR2 from the germline V gene are GTSNPN and SVGIG (reference sequence). The CDR3 has 16 amino acids.

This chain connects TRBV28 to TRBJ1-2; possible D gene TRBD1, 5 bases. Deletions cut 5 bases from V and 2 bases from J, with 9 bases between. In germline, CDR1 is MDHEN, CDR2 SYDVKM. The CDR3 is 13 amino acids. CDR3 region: CASSPGGNYGYTF. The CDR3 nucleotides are TGTGCCAGCAGTCCCGGGGGAAACTATGGCTACACCTTC.

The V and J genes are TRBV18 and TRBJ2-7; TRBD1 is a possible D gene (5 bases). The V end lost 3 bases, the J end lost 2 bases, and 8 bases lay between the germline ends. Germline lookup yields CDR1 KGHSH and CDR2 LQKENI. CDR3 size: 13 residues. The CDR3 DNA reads TGTGCCAGCTCACCGACAGCCACCTACGAGCAGTACTTC. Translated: CASSPTATYEQYF.

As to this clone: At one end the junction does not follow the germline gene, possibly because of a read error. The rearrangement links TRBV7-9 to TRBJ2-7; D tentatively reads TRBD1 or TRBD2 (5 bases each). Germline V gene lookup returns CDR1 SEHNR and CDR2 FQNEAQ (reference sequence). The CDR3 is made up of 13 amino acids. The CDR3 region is CASSLGGGPPKSF. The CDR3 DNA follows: TGTGCCAGCAGCTTAGGGGGCGGGCCTCCCAAATCGTTC.

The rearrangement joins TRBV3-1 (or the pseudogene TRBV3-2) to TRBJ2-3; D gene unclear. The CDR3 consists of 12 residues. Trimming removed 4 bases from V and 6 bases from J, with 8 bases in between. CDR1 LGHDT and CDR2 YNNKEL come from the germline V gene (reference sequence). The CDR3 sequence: CASSLDRDTQYF. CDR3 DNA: TGTGCCAGCAGCCTGGATCGGGATACGCAGTATTTT.

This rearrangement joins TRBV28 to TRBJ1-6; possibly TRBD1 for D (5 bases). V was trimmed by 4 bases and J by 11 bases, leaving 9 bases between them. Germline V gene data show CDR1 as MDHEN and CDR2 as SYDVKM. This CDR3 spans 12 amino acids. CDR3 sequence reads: CASSSQGPPLHF. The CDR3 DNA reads TGTGCCAGCAGTTCTCAGGGCCCACCCCTCCACTTT.

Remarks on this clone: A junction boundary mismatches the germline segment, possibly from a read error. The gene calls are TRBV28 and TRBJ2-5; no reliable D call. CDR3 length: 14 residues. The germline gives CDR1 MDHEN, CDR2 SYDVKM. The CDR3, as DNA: TGTGCCAGCAGCTCCGTGGCATCACAAGGGACCCAGTACTTC. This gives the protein CASSSVASQGTQYF.

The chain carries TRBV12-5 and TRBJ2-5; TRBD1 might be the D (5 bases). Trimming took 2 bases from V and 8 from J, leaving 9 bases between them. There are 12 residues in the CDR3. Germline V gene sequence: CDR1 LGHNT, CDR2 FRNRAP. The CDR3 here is CASGLTQGTQYF. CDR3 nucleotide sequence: TGTGCTAGTGGTTTGACCCAGGGTACCCAGTACTTC.

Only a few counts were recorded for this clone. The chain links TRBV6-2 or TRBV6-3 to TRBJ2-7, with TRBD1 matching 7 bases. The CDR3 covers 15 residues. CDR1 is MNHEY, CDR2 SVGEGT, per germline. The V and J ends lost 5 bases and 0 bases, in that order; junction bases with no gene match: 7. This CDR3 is CASSRPGQSSYEQYF. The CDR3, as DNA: TGTGCCAGCAGTCGCCCGGGACAGAGCTCCTACGAGCAGTACTTC.

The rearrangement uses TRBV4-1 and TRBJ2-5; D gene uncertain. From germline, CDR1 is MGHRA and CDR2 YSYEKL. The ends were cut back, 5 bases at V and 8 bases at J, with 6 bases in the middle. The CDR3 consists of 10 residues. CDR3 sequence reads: CASSNGTQYF. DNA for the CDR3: TGCGCCAGCAGCAACGGTACCCAGTACTTC.

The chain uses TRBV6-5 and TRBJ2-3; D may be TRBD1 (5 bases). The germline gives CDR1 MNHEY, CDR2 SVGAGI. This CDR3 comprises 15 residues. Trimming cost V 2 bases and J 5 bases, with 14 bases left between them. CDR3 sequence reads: CASSYRGLREDTQYF. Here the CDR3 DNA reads TGTGCCAGCAGTTACAGGGGCCTCCGCGAAGATACGCAGTATTTT.

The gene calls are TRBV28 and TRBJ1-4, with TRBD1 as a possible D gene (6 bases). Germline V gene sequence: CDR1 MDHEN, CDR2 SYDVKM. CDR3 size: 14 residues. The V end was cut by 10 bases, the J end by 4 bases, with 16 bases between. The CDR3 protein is CATTPGHHNEKLFF. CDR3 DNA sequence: TGTGCCACCACACCGGGACACCATAATGAAAAACTGTTTTTT.

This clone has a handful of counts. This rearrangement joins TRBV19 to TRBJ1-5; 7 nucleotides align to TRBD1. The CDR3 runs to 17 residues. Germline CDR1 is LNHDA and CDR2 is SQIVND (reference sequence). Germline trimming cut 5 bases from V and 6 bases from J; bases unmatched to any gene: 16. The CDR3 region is CASSLPDREQTGQPQHF. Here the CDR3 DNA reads TGTGCCAGTAGTCTCCCTGACAGGGAACAAACAGGTCAGCCCCAGCATTTT.

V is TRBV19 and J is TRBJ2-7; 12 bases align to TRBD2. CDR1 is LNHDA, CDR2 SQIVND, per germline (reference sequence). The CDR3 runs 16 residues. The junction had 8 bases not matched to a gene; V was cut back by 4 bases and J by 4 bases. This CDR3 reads CASSTGLAGPSYEQYF. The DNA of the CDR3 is TGTGCCAGTAGTACCGGACTAGCGGGACCTTCATACGAGCAGTACTTC.

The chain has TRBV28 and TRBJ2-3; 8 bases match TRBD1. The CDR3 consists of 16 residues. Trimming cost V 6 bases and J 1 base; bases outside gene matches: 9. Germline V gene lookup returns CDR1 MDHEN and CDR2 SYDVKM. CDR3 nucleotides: TGTGCCAGCAGCCTACAACCGGGACAGGGCACAGATACGCAGTATTTT. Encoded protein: CASSLQPGQGTDTQYF.

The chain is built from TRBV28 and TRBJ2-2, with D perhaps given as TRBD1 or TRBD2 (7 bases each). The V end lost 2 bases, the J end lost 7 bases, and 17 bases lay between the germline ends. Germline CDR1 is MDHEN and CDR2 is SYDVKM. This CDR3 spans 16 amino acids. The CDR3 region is CASSLLRGTIIGELFF. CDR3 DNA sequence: TGTGCCAGCAGTTTACTCAGGGGGACTATTATCGGGGAGCTGTTTTTT.

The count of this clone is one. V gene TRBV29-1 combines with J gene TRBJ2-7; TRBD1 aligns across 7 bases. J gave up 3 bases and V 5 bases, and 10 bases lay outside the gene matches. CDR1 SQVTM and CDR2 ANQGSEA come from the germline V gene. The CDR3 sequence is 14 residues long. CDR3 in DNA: TGCAGCGTTACCCGGGACAGCACCTTCTACGAGCAGTACTTC. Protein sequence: CSVTRDSTFYEQYF.

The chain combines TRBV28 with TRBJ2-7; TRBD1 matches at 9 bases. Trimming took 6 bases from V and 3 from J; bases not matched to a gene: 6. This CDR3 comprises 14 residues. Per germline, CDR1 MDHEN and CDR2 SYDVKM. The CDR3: CASRPTGGYYEQYF. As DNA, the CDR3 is TGTGCCAGCAGGCCTACAGGGGGCTACTACGAGCAGTACTTC.

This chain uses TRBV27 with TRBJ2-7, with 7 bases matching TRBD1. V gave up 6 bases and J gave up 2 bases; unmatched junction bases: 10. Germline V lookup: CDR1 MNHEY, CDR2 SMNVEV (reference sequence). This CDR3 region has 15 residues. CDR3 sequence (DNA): TGTGCCAGCAGCCCAGAGGCTGGGACAGCCTACGAGCAGTACTTC. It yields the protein CASSPEAGTAYEQYF.